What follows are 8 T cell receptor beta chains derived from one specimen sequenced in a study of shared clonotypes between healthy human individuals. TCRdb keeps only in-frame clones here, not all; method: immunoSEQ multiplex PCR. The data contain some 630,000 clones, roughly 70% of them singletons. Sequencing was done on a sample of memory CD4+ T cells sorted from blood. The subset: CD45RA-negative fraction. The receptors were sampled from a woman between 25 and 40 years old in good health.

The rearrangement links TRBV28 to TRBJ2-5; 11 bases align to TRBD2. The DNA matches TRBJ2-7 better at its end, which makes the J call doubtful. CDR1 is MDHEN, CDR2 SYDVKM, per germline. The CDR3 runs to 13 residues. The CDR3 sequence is CASRLAGAHEQYF. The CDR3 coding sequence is TGTGCCAGCAGACTAGCGGGAGCCCACGAGCAGTACTTC.

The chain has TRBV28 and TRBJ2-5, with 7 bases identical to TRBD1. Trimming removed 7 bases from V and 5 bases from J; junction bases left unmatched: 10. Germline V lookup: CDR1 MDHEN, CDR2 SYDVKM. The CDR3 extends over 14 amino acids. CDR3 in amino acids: CASKGTAYWETQYF. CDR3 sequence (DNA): TGTGCCAGCAAGGGGACAGCCTACTGGGAGACCCAGTACTTC.

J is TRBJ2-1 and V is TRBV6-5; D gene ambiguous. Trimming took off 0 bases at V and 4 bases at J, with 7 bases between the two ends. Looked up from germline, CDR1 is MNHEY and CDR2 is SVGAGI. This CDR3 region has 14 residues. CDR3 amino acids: CASSYSMAYNEQFF. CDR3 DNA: TGTGCCAGCAGTTACTCGATGGCTTACAATGAGCAGTTCTTC.

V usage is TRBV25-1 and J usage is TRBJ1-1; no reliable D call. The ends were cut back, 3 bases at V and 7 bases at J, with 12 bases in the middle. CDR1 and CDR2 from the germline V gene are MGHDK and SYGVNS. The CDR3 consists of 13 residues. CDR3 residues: CASSDIGRGEAFF. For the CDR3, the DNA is TGTGCCAGCAGTGACATAGGGCGGGGTGAAGCTTTCTTT.

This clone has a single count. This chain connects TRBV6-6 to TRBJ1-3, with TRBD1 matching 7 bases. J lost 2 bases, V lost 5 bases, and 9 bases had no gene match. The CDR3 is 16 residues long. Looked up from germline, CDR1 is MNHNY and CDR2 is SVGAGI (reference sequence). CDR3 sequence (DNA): TGTGCCAGCAGTCCCCGGACAGGAACAGCTGGAAACACCATATATTTT. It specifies CASSPRTGTAGNTIYF.

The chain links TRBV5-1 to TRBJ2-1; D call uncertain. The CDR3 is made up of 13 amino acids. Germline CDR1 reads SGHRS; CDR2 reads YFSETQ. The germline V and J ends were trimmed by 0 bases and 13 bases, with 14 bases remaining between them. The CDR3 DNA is TGCGCCAGCAGCTTGGTAGTAGGTGATCGTCAGTTCTTC. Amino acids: CASSLVVGDRQFF.

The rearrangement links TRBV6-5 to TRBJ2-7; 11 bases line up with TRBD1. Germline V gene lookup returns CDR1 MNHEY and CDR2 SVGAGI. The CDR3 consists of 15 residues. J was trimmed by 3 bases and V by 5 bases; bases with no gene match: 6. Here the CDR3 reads CASSPGTGGNYEQYF. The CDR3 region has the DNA TGTGCCAGCAGTCCCGGGACAGGGGGAAACTACGAGCAGTACTTC.

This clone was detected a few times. CDR3: CASSRGSSTDTQYF. CDR3 DNA: TGTGCCAGTAGTAGGGGATCTAGCACAGATACGCAGTATTTT. The V and J genes are TRBV19 and TRBJ2-3, with D unclear. Germline lookup yields CDR1 LNHDA and CDR2 SQIVND (reference sequence). V lost 4 bases to trimming and J lost 0 bases, with 8 bases between them. The CDR3 is made up of 14 amino acids. Together with reference TRBV19 and TRBJ2-3, the CDR3 gives the full variable domain: DGGITQSPKYLFRKEGQNVTLSCEQNLNHDAMYWYRQDPGQGLRLIYYSQIVNDFQKGDIAEGYSVSREKKESFPLTVTSAQKNPTAFYLCASSRGSSTDTQYFGPGTRLTVL.